The clone carrying this T cell receptor (beta chain) was seen a few times. Its antigen is not known. Germline trimming cut 7 bases from V and 11 bases from J; bases unmatched to any gene: 7. The germline V gene encodes CDR1 MNHEY and CDR2 SVGAGI. This CDR3 is 11 amino acids long. The data were obtained in a study of T cell repertoires in cytomegalovirus infection. Study background: Both recently identified HLA-C-restricted and well-studied HLA-B-restricted CMV epitopes were used in the study. The public TCR beta signatures pointed to both CMV infection and matching HLA type.

TCRdb re-called the reads with MiXCR, one entry per CDR3 protein. The sample carries roughly 860,000 distinct CDR3 sequences, 32% recorded once. Findings and limits, study-wide: Public TCR beta family frequency separated CMV-and-HLA carriers, including in an independent cohort. CMV-specific TCR beta clonotypes restricted by HLA-C dominated the ex vivo response.

The starting material was cultured CD8+ T cells from PBMCs, obtained from culture after CMV antigen stimulation. This sequence was found in a human donor in good health (CMV status not recorded). Some clones in this sample may be carry-over from other donors' samples. This chain links TRBV6-5 with TRBJ1-1; 7 bases agree with TRBD1. CDR3 nucleotide sequence: TGTGCCAGCATTCTACAGGGGTGGGCTTTCTTT. Its translation is CASILQGWAFF.